One and the same sample provided the 18 T cell receptor beta chains below, sequenced in a study of T cell repertoires in cytomegalovirus infection. No antigen is known for these receptors. TCRdb fed the reads into MiXCR, producing one record per CDR3 protein. The sample lists approximately 990,000 distinct CDR3 sequences; 31% were seen once. Material: cultured CD8+ T cells from PBMCs, obtained from culture after CMV antigen stimulation. The origin of the receptors is a human donor in good health (CMV status not recorded). Some clones in this sample may be carry-over from other donors' samples.

J is TRBJ2-6 and V is TRBV6-8, with D possibly matching TRBD1 (5 bases). V shed 1 base and J shed 3 bases, with 10 bases lying between them. Germline CDR1 MNHGY, CDR2 SAAAGT. This CDR3 region has 16 residues. CDR3 protein: CASSYFAGIGANVLTF. CDR3 in DNA: TGTGCCAGCAGTTACTTCGCAGGGATTGGGGCCAACGTCCTGACTTTC.

The CDR3 DNA follows: TGTGCCAGCACCCCGGACGGGGCTGAAAAACTGTTTTTT. Translating it yields CASTPDGAEKLFF. The chain combines TRBV12-3 or TRBV12-4 with TRBJ1-4; D perhaps matches TRBD1 (5 bases). Trimming took off 7 bases at V and 7 bases at J, with 13 bases between the two ends. This CDR3 spans 13 amino acids.

In this sample, this clonotype turned up a few times. V and J are TRBV6-5 and TRBJ2-7; D perhaps matches TRBD1 (5 bases). The length of the CDR3 is 13 residues. The V gene lost 6 bases and the J gene lost 6 bases, with 15 bases spanning the gap. Germline CDR1 MNHEY, CDR2 SVGAGI. The CDR3 protein is CASSSSPGIEQYF. Written as DNA, the CDR3 is TGTGCCAGCAGCTCGTCGCCAGGGATCGAGCAGTACTTC.

The chain couples TRBV19 to TRBJ1-5; TRBD1 aligns across 9 bases. The CDR3 spans 14 residues. In germline, CDR1 is LNHDA, CDR2 SQIVND (reference sequence). The V segment lost 7 bases and the J segment 7 bases; nucleotides outside the gene matches: 8. The CDR3 is CASNWGQGKQPQHF. The CDR3 nucleotides are TGTGCCAGTAATTGGGGACAGGGTAAACAGCCCCAGCATTTT.

Only a few counts were recorded for this clonotype. This rearrangement joins TRBV14 to TRBJ1-1; 8 bases are a match to TRBD1. The CDR3 spans 14 residues. Germline CDR1 reads SGHDN; CDR2 reads FVKESK. With V trimmed by 6 bases and J by 2 bases, 5 bases remained unmatched. The CDR3 is CASRMTGENTEAFF. CDR3 DNA: TGTGCCAGCAGAATGACAGGGGAAAACACTGAAGCTTTCTTT.

The chain couples TRBV4-2 to TRBJ1-1; 7 nucleotides align to TRBD1. The CDR3 length is 19 residues. Germline V gene lookup returns CDR1 LGHNA and CDR2 YNFKEQ. Trimming at V came to 0 bases and at J to 2 bases, leaving 15 bases not matched to a gene. The DNA of the CDR3 is TGTGCCAGCAGCCAAGAGTCTCAAACAGGGGTCCTCCTTAACACTGAAGCTTTCTTT. Protein: CASSQESQTGVLLNTEAFF.

This sequence joins TRBV10-3 and TRBJ2-7; TRBD2 matches at 8 bases. J lost 0 bases, V lost 4 bases, and 5 bases had no gene match. CDR1 ENHRY and CDR2 SYGVKD come from the germline V gene. The CDR3 loop spans 15 amino acids. CDR3 DNA: TGTGCCATCAGTGTCTCGGGGGGGCCCTCCTACGAGCAGTACGTC. Translating it yields CAISVSGGPSYEQYV.

The chain is built from TRBV5-1 and TRBJ2-2; D not certain. CDR1 is SGHRS and CDR2 is YFSETQ in the germline V gene. This CDR3 has 13 residues. Trimming took off 1 base at V and 6 bases at J, with 7 bases between the two ends. The CDR3 DNA is TGCGCCAGCAGCTTGACGGACGCCGGGGAGCTGTTTTTT. Translation: CASSLTDAGELFF.

With respect to this clonotype: Compared with germline, one end of the junction differs, possibly owing to a read error. The chain recombines TRBV11-1 with TRBJ2-3; the match to TRBD2 covers 11 bases. The V gene's germline CDR1 is SGHAT and CDR2 FQDESV (reference sequence). This CDR3 region has 19 residues. The CDR3 coding sequence is TGTGCCAGCAGATTAGAGTATTGGGATAGCGGGGGGGCCACAGATACGCAGTATTTT. This sequence encodes CASRLEYWDSGGATDTQYF.

This clonotype was picked up a small number of times. The CDR3: CASSYGSEGYTF. The DNA of the CDR3 is TGTGCCAGCAGTTACGGGAGTGAGGGCTACACCTTC. The rearrangement joins TRBV6-6 to TRBJ1-2, with unresolved D. Germline V gene data show CDR1 as MNHNY and CDR2 as SVGAGI (reference sequence). This CDR3 has 12 amino acids. V lost 2 bases to trimming and J lost 8 bases, with 9 bases between them.

The chain combines TRBV7-3 with TRBJ2-1; 7 bases are a match to TRBD2. In germline, CDR1 is SGHTA, CDR2 FQGTGA. J lost 8 bases, V lost 8 bases, and 6 bases had no gene match. This CDR3 has 12 amino acids. Written as DNA, the CDR3 is TGTGCCAGCGGGGGGGATCGATATGAGCAGTTCTTC. Its translation: CASGGDRYEQFF.

The chain uses TRBV27 and TRBJ2-4; D may correspond to TRBD1 or TRBD2 (5 bases each). CDR3 size: 15 residues. Trimming pared 6 bases from V and 3 bases from J, leaving 15 bases between. Per germline, CDR1 MNHEY and CDR2 SMNVEV (reference sequence). DNA of the CDR3: TGTGCCAGCAGACCGAGGGGATCTGGCAAAAACATTCAGTACTTC. Its translation is CASRPRGSGKNIQYF.

The chain employs TRBV2 and TRBJ2-7, with D tentatively TRBD1 or TRBD2 (6 bases each). The germline V and J ends were trimmed by 7 bases and 3 bases, with 13 bases remaining between them. This CDR3 is 13 amino acids long. CDR1 and CDR2 (germline): SNHLY, FYNNEI. The DNA for the CDR3 is TGTGCCAGCACTGGGGGGCTTGTCTACGAGCAGTACTTC. Its protein product is CASTGGLVYEQYF.

V gene TRBV11-2 combines with J gene TRBJ2-2; a possible D gene is TRBD1 (5 bases). Germline loops: CDR1 SGHAT, CDR2 FQNNGV. The CDR3 loop spans 18 amino acids. With 3 bases removed from V and 0 bases from J, the gap between germline ends came to 17 bases. The chain's CDR3 is CASSFLPLGRANTGELFF. CDR3 DNA sequence: TGTGCCAGCAGCTTTTTGCCGCTGGGCAGGGCGAACACCGGGGAGCTGTTTTTT.

This clonotype was detected a few times. The chain has TRBV6-6 and TRBJ1-1; no reliable D call. Trimming took 5 bases from V and 3 from J, leaving 16 bases between them. CDR1 is MNHNY and CDR2 is SVGAGI in the germline V gene (reference sequence). CDR3 length: 15 amino acids. The DNA of the CDR3 is TGTGCCAGCAGTCAACTGGATTCGGGGTACACTGAAGCTTTCTTT. It translates to CASSQLDSGYTEAFF.

This clonotype was seen a few times. The chain employs TRBV12-5 and TRBJ1-5, with 8 bases fitting TRBD1. The germline V gene encodes CDR1 LGHNT and CDR2 FRNRAP. This CDR3 contains 15 residues. V dropped 1 base and J dropped 4; count of bases not matched to a gene: 3. The DNA for the CDR3 is TGTGCTAGTGGTTTGGGGACAGGGAATAATCAGCCCCAGCATTTT. This codes for CASGLGTGNNQPQHF. Variable domain in full (rest from reference TRBV12-5 and TRBJ1-5): DARVTQTPRHKVTEMGQEVTMRCQPILGHNTVFWYRQTMMQGLELLAYFRNRAPLDDSGMPKDRFSAEMPDATLATLKIQPSEPRDSAVYFCASGLGTGNNQPQHFGDGTRLSIL.

This clonotype came up many times. This rearrangement joins TRBV7-6 to TRBJ2-7; D is perhaps TRBD1 (5 bases). Germline lookup yields CDR1 SGHVS and CDR2 FNYEAQ. The V end lost 2 bases, the J end lost 5 bases, and 22 bases lay between the germline ends. The CDR3 consists of 17 residues. CDR3 residues: CASSLLVADQGCHEQYF. The CDR3 DNA sequence: TGTGCCAGCAGCTTATTGGTCGCGGATCAGGGTTGCCACGAGCAGTACTTC. Drawing the rest from reference TRBV7-6 and TRBJ2-7, the complete variable domain is GAGVSQSPRYKVTKRGQDVALRCDPISGHVSLYWYRQALGQGPEFLTYFNYEAQQDKSGLPNDRFSAERPEGSISTLTIQRTEQRDSAMYRCASSLLVADQGCHEQYFGPGTRLTVT.

This clonotype showed up many times. The chain employs TRBV2 and TRBJ1-5; 7 bases are shared with TRBD1. CDR3 length: 15 amino acids. Looked up from germline, CDR1 is SNHLY and CDR2 is FYNNEI. With V trimmed by 5 bases and J by 5 bases, 9 bases remained unmatched. The CDR3 sequence is CASSTDRVPHQPQHF. CDR3 coding DNA: TGTGCCAGCAGTACCGACAGGGTTCCTCATCAGCCCCAGCATTTT.